The text below deals with one T cell receptor beta chain. No antigen is known for it. This entry is derived from a study of cytomegalovirus exposure and HLA in healthy donors. Findings and caveats of the study: In terms of immune exposure information, only CMV serostatus was available. Links to common viral pathogens appeared, in a later analysis, for several of the most significant clusters.

The PCR used 60 Vbeta and 13 Jbeta primers. Produced via immunoSEQ multiplex PCR; TCRdb's table is partial and in-frame only. Found here are about 180,000 clones, 65% to 85% of them singletons; the top ten hold approximately 1.2%. The V and J ends lost 8 bases and 9 bases respectively, with 22 bases between them. Germline CDR1 MNHNS, CDR2 SASEGT. The CDR3 has 14 residues. This receptor was taken from a boy aged 2 to 10 in good health and CMV-seronegative. Sequencing used PBMCs. V is TRBV6-1 and J is TRBJ1-1, with TRBD1 as a possible D gene (5 bases). The CDR3 nucleotides read TGTGCCAGCGTTCTGCGGCCGGACATACCGAAAGCTTTCTTT. It encodes CASVLRPDIPKAFF.